One sample yielded the 30 T cell receptor beta chains listed below, sequenced in a study of blood T cell repertoires in COVID-19. Sequencing used immunoSEQ multiplex PCR; TCRdb keeps in-frame clones, though not all of them. Of some 99,000 clones listed, around 90% are singletons. The sequencing input was peripheral blood. The receptors were sampled from a human donor in a cohort sampled during active COVID-19.

About this clone itself: One junction end does not reproduce the germline sequence, and a read error may be involved. Other DNA sequences in this sample translate to the same CDR3. The rearrangement joins TRBV11-1 to TRBJ2-3; possibly TRBD1 for D (5 bases). Germline V gene sequence: CDR1 SGHAT, CDR2 FQDESV (reference sequence). This CDR3 contains 14 residues. The CDR3 DNA reads TGTGCCAGCAGCCTACAGGTTAGCACGGATACGCAGTATTTT. Translation gives CASSLQVSTDTQYF.

This clone was counted between two and nine times. The chain is built from TRBV9 and TRBJ2-7; no firm D call. The CDR3 is 14 residues long. Trimming pared 0 bases from V and 2 bases from J, leaving 9 bases between. Germline-derived CDR1 and CDR2 are SGDLS and YYNGEE. In nucleotides, the CDR3 is TGTGCCAGCAGCGTAGCGGTCTTTACCTACGAGCAGTACTTC. It translates to CASSVAVFTYEQYF.

The chain joins TRBV7-2 to TRBJ2-4; D remains ambiguous. This CDR3 has 13 residues. CDR1 and CDR2 (germline): SGHTA, FQGNSA. V lost 2 bases and J lost 6, with 8 bases in between. CDR3 protein: CASSLKSGNIQYF. In DNA, the CDR3 is TGTGCCAGCAGCTTAAAATCCGGAAACATTCAGTACTTC.

The V call is TRBV19, the J call TRBJ2-5; no clear D gene. CDR1 and CDR2 (germline): LNHDA, SQIVND (reference sequence). V was pared by 3 bases and J by 2 bases, with 16 bases between. The CDR3 is made up of 16 amino acids. The CDR3 nucleotides are TGTGCCAGTAGTATCTGGATAACGGAACTACAAGAGACCCAGTACTTC. Translated, it gives CASSIWITELQETQYF.

The gene calls are TRBV15 and TRBJ2-7, with 11 bases identical to TRBD1. Germline lookup yields CDR1 LNHNV and CDR2 YYDKDF (reference sequence). The CDR3 runs to 15 residues. Losses at the gene ends were 1 base for V and 3 bases for J; bases not matched to a gene: 2. The chain's CDR3 is CATSRAGTGGYEQYF. CDR3 in DNA: TGTGCCACCAGCAGAGCCGGGACAGGGGGCTACGAGCAGTACTTC.

Written as DNA, the CDR3 is TGTGCCAGCAGTTACTGGAGTGTAGGGGATGAGCAGTTCTTC. Translating it yields CASSYWSVGDEQFF. The V gene is TRBV6-6, the J gene TRBJ2-1; tentative D call: TRBD1 (5 bases). The V gene lost 1 base and the J gene lost 8 bases, with 12 bases spanning the gap. The germline gives CDR1 MNHNY, CDR2 SVGAGI (reference sequence). The CDR3 has 14 residues.

The rearrangement uses TRBV7-6 and TRBJ2-2; D gene ambiguous. Trimming took off 5 bases at V and 3 bases at J, with 19 bases between the two ends. Germline V gene sequence: CDR1 SGHVS, CDR2 FNYEAQ. This CDR3 comprises 17 residues. This CDR3 is CASSPSGLSPDTGELFF. CDR3 DNA sequence: TGTGCCAGCAGCCCTTCTGGCCTGTCCCCCGACACCGGGGAGCTGTTTTTT.

V usage is TRBV7-2 and J usage is TRBJ2-7, with 9 bases aligning to TRBD2. The germline V gene encodes CDR1 SGHTA and CDR2 FQGNSA. This CDR3 is built from 14 residues. The trim removed 3 bases at V and 2 bases at J, leaving 2 bases unmatched. CDR3 protein: CASSLTSGPYEQYF. In nucleotides, the CDR3 is TGTGCCAGCAGCTTGACTAGCGGACCCTACGAGCAGTACTTC. The full variable domain, with the rest looked up from reference TRBV7-2 and TRBJ2-7, is GAGVSQSPSNKVTEKGKDVELRCDPISGHTALYWYRQSLGQGLEFLIYFQGNSAPDKSGLPSDRFSAERTGGSVSTLTIQRTQQEDSAVYLCASSLTSGPYEQYFGPGTRLTVT.

This clone was recorded a few times. The rearrangement links TRBV5-4 to TRBJ1-1; 9 bases match TRBD1. This CDR3 comprises 13 residues. V was pared by 6 bases and J by 2 bases, with 2 bases of the junction left unmatched. The germline CDR1 and CDR2 sequences are SGHNT and YYREEE (reference sequence). In DNA, the CDR3 is TGTGCCAGCAAGGACAGGGGTAACACTGAAGCTTTCTTT. Translating gives CASKDRGNTEAFF.

This clone was found a few times. J is TRBJ2-7 and V is TRBV19; the D is unclear. The CDR3 sequence is 14 residues long. Germline assignment: CDR1 LNHDA and CDR2 SQIVND (reference sequence). V was trimmed by 3 bases and J by 2 bases, leaving 11 bases between them. The CDR3 nucleotides read TGTGCCAGTAGTATTGCTGGCGGAGCCTACGAGCAGTACTTC. It encodes CASSIAGGAYEQYF.

The rearrangement links TRBV7-3 to TRBJ2-2; 14 nucleotides align to TRBD2. Germline trimming cut 4 bases from V and 8 bases from J; bases unmatched to any gene: 3. Germline values: CDR1 SGHTA, CDR2 FQGTGA. This CDR3 is built from 15 residues. CDR3 sequence: CASSSGTSGSGELFF. The CDR3 DNA reads TGTGCCAGCAGCTCCGGGACTAGCGGGAGTGGGGAGCTGTTTTTT.

This clone is a singleton in its sample. The chain recombines TRBV29-1 with TRBJ1-1, with D tentatively TRBD1 (6 bases). The V end lost 5 bases, the J end lost 2 bases, and 12 bases lay between the germline ends. CDR3 length: 13 residues. Germline assignment: CDR1 SQVTM and CDR2 ANQGSEA. Here the CDR3 DNA reads TGCAGCGTTCGGGACACCCGAAACACTGAAGCTTTCTTT. Its protein is CSVRDTRNTEAFF.

This chain uses TRBV28 with TRBJ2-1; 8 bases align to TRBD2. J was trimmed by 7 bases and V by 9 bases; bases with no gene match: 11. Germline V CDR1 and CDR2: MDHEN, SYDVKM. The CDR3 extends over 14 amino acids. CDR3 bases: TGTGCCAGTGTGGGGGGCGGGACTAGAAATGAGCAGTTCTTC. Its protein is CASVGGGTRNEQFF.

CDR3 loop: CASSDQAGRTDTQYF. CDR3 DNA: TGTGCCAGCAGTGACCAAGCGGGGCGCACAGATACGCAGTATTTT. V and J are TRBV6-4 and TRBJ2-3; 7 nucleotides align to TRBD2. CDR3 length: 15 amino acids. Germline V gives CDR1 MRHNA, CDR2 SNTAGT. V gave up 2 bases and J gave up 1 base; unmatched junction bases: 3.

The chain links TRBV27 to TRBJ1-2, with no clear D. Germline CDR1 and CDR2: MNHEY and SMNVEV (reference sequence). With 2 bases removed from V and 8 bases from J, the gap between germline ends came to 15 bases. There are 14 residues in the CDR3. The CDR3 DNA sequence: TGTGCCAGCAGTTTAAGGGCAGAACTAGGAGGCTACACCTTC. It is translated as CASSLRAELGGYTF.

The chain recombines TRBV7-2 with TRBJ1-2, with 7 bases that match TRBD1. This CDR3 has 15 amino acids. Germline V lookup: CDR1 SGHTA, CDR2 FQGNSA. Unmatched junction bases numbered 6, after V lost 0 bases and J lost 5 bases. The CDR3 coding sequence is TGTGCCAGCAGCTTAGCACCACAGGGGACTTATGGCTACACCTTC. It encodes CASSLAPQGTYGYTF.

The rearrangement joins TRBV11-2 to TRBJ1-1; D possibly corresponds to TRBD1 (6 bases). The CDR3 is 15 amino acids. The germline CDR1 and CDR2 sequences are SGHAT and FQNNGV. The V and J ends lost 1 base and 4 bases respectively, with 13 bases between them. The CDR3 protein is CASSLAGAQGTEAFF. The CDR3 DNA sequence: TGTGCCAGCAGCTTAGCAGGGGCCCAGGGCACTGAAGCTTTCTTT.

This chain uses TRBV28 with TRBJ1-3, with a weak D call TRBD1 (5 bases). V dropped 6 bases and J dropped 2 bases, with 14 bases sitting between them. Germline V lookup: CDR1 MDHEN, CDR2 SYDVKM. The CDR3 totals 15 residues. The DNA of the CDR3 is TGTGCCAGCAGACCAACGGGGGGGACTGGAAACACCATATATTTT. Translated: CASRPTGGTGNTIYF.

The V gene is TRBV7-3, the J gene TRBJ1-5; 8 bases align to TRBD1. This CDR3 region has 17 residues. Losses at the gene ends were 1 base for V and 6 bases for J; bases not matched to a gene: 11. Germline-derived CDR1 and CDR2 are SGHTA and FQGTGA. The CDR3 is CASSLNSRTGSGQPQHF. DNA for the CDR3: TGTGCCAGCAGCTTAAATTCTCGGACAGGGTCTGGTCAGCCCCAGCATTTT. Full variable domain (missing parts from reference TRBV7-3 and TRBJ1-5): GAGVSQTPSNKVTEKGKYVELRCDPISGHTALYWYRQSLGQGPEFLIYFQGTGAADDSGLPNDRFFAVRPEGSVSTLKIQRTERGDSAVYLCASSLNSRTGSGQPQHFGDGTRLSIL.

V usage is TRBV4-2 and J usage is TRBJ1-6; 8 nucleotides agree with TRBD1. V gave up 3 bases and J gave up 10 bases; unmatched junction bases: 8. Germline assignment: CDR1 LGHNA and CDR2 YNFKEQ. The CDR3 consists of 15 residues. This CDR3 is CASSQADRGGSPLHF. DNA of the CDR3: TGTGCCAGCAGCCAGGCCGACAGGGGAGGATCACCCCTCCACTTT.

The gene calls are TRBV4-3 and TRBJ1-1; no clear D. The CDR3 covers 16 residues. Germline V gives CDR1 LGHNA, CDR2 YSLEER. Trimming cost V 0 bases and J 5 bases, with 16 bases left between them. This chain's CDR3 is CASSQDIKGRGTEAFF. In DNA form, the CDR3 reads TGCGCCAGCAGCCAAGATATTAAGGGCCGAGGGACTGAAGCTTTCTTT.

This clone appeared once. The chain uses TRBV19 and TRBJ2-1; TRBD1 aligns across 10 bases. The CDR3 spans 15 residues. CDR1 LNHDA and CDR2 SQIVND come from the germline V gene (reference sequence). V lost 7 bases to trimming and J lost 2 bases; unmatched junction nucleotides: 5. The CDR3 nucleotides are TGTGCCAGTACCAAAGACAGGGGGCCCTACAATGAGCAGTTCTTC. Amino acid sequence: CASTKDRGPYNEQFF.

The rearrangement uses TRBV5-4 and TRBJ2-7; TRBD1 matches 9 bases. This CDR3 spans 15 amino acids. With V trimmed by 2 bases and J by 2 bases, 5 bases remained unmatched. In germline, CDR1 is SGHNT, CDR2 YYREEE (reference sequence). The CDR3 bases are TGTGCCAGCAGCTTCCCCGGGACAGGGCCCTACGAGCAGTACTTC. This gives the protein CASSFPGTGPYEQYF.

The chain links TRBV4-3 to TRBJ2-3, with 10 bases lining up with TRBD1. Germline-derived CDR1 and CDR2 are LGHNA and YSLEER. CDR3 size: 15 residues. V lost 5 bases to trimming and J lost 3 bases; unmatched junction nucleotides: 5. The CDR3 bases are TGCGCCAGCAGCGAGGGACAGGGGAGAACAGATACGCAGTATTTT. Amino acids: CASSEGQGRTDTQYF.

The chain is built from TRBV24-1 and TRBJ1-1; TRBD1 aligns across 7 bases. CDR3 length equals 14 residues. Germline V CDR1 and CDR2: KGHDR, SFDVKD. Losses at the gene ends were 7 bases for V and 1 base for J; bases not matched to a gene: 5. This CDR3 reads CATRGKGANTEAFF. In nucleotides, the CDR3 is TGTGCCACCAGGGGGAAGGGGGCGAACACTGAAGCTTTCTTT.

The V gene is TRBV19, the J gene TRBJ1-1; maybe TRBD1 (6 bases). This CDR3 is 14 amino acids long. Trimming took 5 bases from V and 3 from J, leaving 13 bases between them. Looked up from germline, CDR1 is LNHDA and CDR2 is SQIVND (reference sequence). The CDR3 region is CASSGSGADTEAFF. The CDR3 DNA reads TGTGCCAGTAGTGGTTCAGGGGCGGACACTGAAGCTTTCTTT.

CDR3 loop: CASRGQGFTGELFF. CDR3 coding DNA: TGTGCCAGTAGGGGACAGGGATTTACCGGGGAGCTGTTTTTT. This sequence joins TRBV19 and TRBJ2-2; 9 nucleotides match TRBD1. CDR1 is LNHDA, CDR2 SQIVND, per germline (reference sequence). V lost 6 bases and J lost 5; bases outside the gene matches: 4. The CDR3 has 14 residues.

The rearrangement joins TRBV28 to TRBJ2-5; 7 nucleotides agree with TRBD1. V lost 3 bases, J lost 2 bases, and 3 bases stayed unmatched. This CDR3 has 14 amino acids. Per germline, CDR1 MDHEN and CDR2 SYDVKM. For the CDR3, the DNA is TGTGCCAGCAGTTTTGGGGGACAGCAAGAGACCCAGTACTTC. This gives the protein CASSFGGQQETQYF.

The chain couples TRBV10-3 to TRBJ2-6, with a possible D match to TRBD2 (6 bases). CDR3 length: 15 amino acids. Germline values: CDR1 ENHRY, CDR2 SYGVKD. The V end was cut by 2 bases, the J end by 3 bases, with 8 bases between. CDR3 sequence: CAISELGGGANVLTF. CDR3 coding DNA: TGTGCCATCAGTGAGCTGGGGGGTGGGGCCAACGTCCTGACTTTC.

The chain uses TRBV27 and TRBJ2-1, with 7 bases identical to TRBD2. V was pared by 7 bases and J by 0 bases, with 3 bases of the junction left unmatched. The CDR3 extends over 14 amino acids. The germline gives CDR1 MNHEY, CDR2 SMNVEV (reference sequence). CDR3 protein: CASKRGSSYNEQFF. The CDR3, as DNA: TGTGCCAGCAAGCGGGGAAGCTCCTACAATGAGCAGTTCTTC.